Following are 7 T cell receptor beta chains from one sample sequenced in a study of shared clonotypes between healthy human individuals. Libraries were prepared by immunoSEQ multiplex PCR; TCRdb keeps only in-frame clonotypes and omits some of them. The sample carries approximately 980,000 clones, approximately 80% recorded once. The material sequenced was memory CD4+ T cells sorted from blood. Sample subset: CD45RA-negative fraction. These receptors were obtained from a man aged 18 to 30 in good health.

Remarks on this clone: The junction differs from germline at one of its ends, possibly a read error. The J gene is TRBJ2-1, the V gene TRBV12-5, with 9 bases fitting TRBD2. CDR3 length: 20 residues. Germline loops: CDR1 LGHNT, CDR2 FRNRAP. This CDR3 is CASGPPQREALDVSYNGQFF. DNA for the CDR3: TGTGCTAGTGGTCCGCCCCAGCGGGAGGCCTTAGACGTCTCCTACAATGGGCAGTTCTTC.

This chain links TRBV5-6 with TRBJ2-7, with 9 positions matching TRBD1. The V segment lost 4 bases and the J segment 7 bases; nucleotides outside the gene matches: 18. There are 17 residues in the CDR3. Germline V gene lookup returns CDR1 SGHDT and CDR2 YYEEEE. CDR3 residues: CASSRRPSGDRVREQYF. Written as DNA, the CDR3 is TGTGCCAGCAGCCGGCGCCCATCTGGGGACAGGGTCAGGGAGCAGTACTTC. Variable domain in full (rest from reference TRBV5-6 and TRBJ2-7): DAGVTQSPTHLIKTRGQQVTLRCSPKSGHDTVSWYQQALGQGPQFIFQYYEEEERQRGNFPDRFSGHQFPNYSSELNVNALLLGDSALYLCASSRRPSGDRVREQYFGPGTRLTVT.

This clone occurred a few times. The chain recombines TRBV30 with TRBJ2-1; 9 bases fit TRBD2. Per the germline V gene, CDR1 is GTSNPN and CDR2 is SVGIG (reference sequence). V shed 4 bases, J shed 10 bases, and the junction held 14 bases outside the gene matches. There are 15 residues in the CDR3. CDR3 region: CAWKRAGGGVLEQFF. In DNA, the CDR3 is TGTGCCTGGAAGAGAGCGGGGGGAGGGGTATTGGAGCAGTTCTTC.

The chain couples TRBV11-2 to TRBJ2-2, with a tentative D call TRBD1 (5 bases). Trimming shortened V by 0 bases and J by 1 base, and 18 bases separated the two germline ends. The CDR3 totals 19 residues. Looked up from germline, CDR1 is SGHAT and CDR2 is FQNNGV. CDR3 protein: CASSLDPPLWGQNTGELFF. The CDR3 bases are TGTGCCAGCAGCTTAGATCCTCCCTTGTGGGGCCAGAACACCGGGGAGCTGTTTTTT.

The chain carries TRBV5-4 and TRBJ2-6, with D perhaps TRBD2 (6 bases). This CDR3 is built from 17 residues. The V end was cut by 2 bases, the J end by 0 bases, with 12 bases between. CDR1 and CDR2 (germline): SGHNT, YYREEE (reference sequence). This CDR3 reads CASSFGGRTSGANVLTF. The CDR3 nucleotides read TGTGCCAGCAGCTTCGGGGGTCGGACCTCTGGGGCCAACGTCCTGACTTTC. The whole variable domain, remainder taken from reference TRBV5-4 and TRBJ2-6, is ETGVTQSPTHLIKTRGQQVTLRCSSQSGHNTVSWYQQALGQGPQFIFQYYREEENGRGNFPPRFSGLQFPNYSSELNVNALELDDSALYLCASSFGGRTSGANVLTFGAGSRLTVL.

The chain employs TRBV27 and TRBJ1-5; 9 bases match TRBD1. CDR1 and CDR2 from the germline V gene are MNHEY and SMNVEV (reference sequence). The CDR3 covers 17 residues. The junction had 9 bases not matched to a gene; V was cut back by 3 bases and J by 3 bases. The CDR3 DNA reads as TGTGCCAGCAGTTTGTACCGGGACAGGGTAAACAATCAGCCCCAGCATTTT. It yields the protein CASSLYRDRVNNQPQHF.

This chain connects TRBV27 to TRBJ1-2; TRBD1 agrees at 7 bases. Looked up from germline, CDR1 is MNHEY and CDR2 is SMNVEV (reference sequence). The CDR3 loop spans 13 amino acids. V lost 3 bases, J lost 6 bases, and 4 bases stayed unmatched. CDR3 DNA: TGTGCCAGCAGTTTTCGACAGGGCGATGGCTACACCTTC. It encodes CASSFRQGDGYTF.